A single sample gave rise to the 20 T cell receptor beta chains below, sequenced in a study of blood T cell repertoires in COVID-19 (dated by TCRdb to the early 2020s). Libraries were prepared through the immunoSEQ multiplex PCR assay. Held by TCRdb, this immuneACCESS table contains in-frame sequences only and omits some clones. Under half of the omission traces to an unresolved V gene where checked; the cause of the rest is unknown. The sample data list around 100,000 clones, and around 84% of these were observed just once. The ten largest clones capture approximately 27% of the sample. Material for sequencing was peripheral blood. The receptors here all came from a man aged 55 to 70 with acute or convalescent COVID-19.

The chain carries TRBV28 and TRBJ2-3, with 11 nucleotides matching TRBD2. Germline CDR1 and CDR2: MDHEN and SYDVKM. V gave up 4 bases and J gave up 0 bases; unmatched junction bases: 12. This CDR3 has 19 residues. The CDR3 sequence: CASSYLISGTSGSTDTQYF. CDR3 in DNA: TGTGCCAGCAGTTACTTGATTTCCGGGACTAGCGGTAGCACAGATACGCAGTATTTT.

This chain joins TRBV2 and TRBJ1-5; 8 positions agree with TRBD1. Trimming at V came to 2 bases and at J to 5 bases, leaving 5 bases not matched to a gene. Germline-derived CDR1 and CDR2 are SNHLY and FYNNEI. This CDR3 is built from 15 residues. The CDR3 DNA is TGTGCCAGCAGTGAATGGGCCAGGGGGCATCAGCCCCAGCATTTT. It translates to CASSEWARGHQPQHF.

The CDR3 nucleotides read TGCGCCAGCAGCTCCTCCCCGACAGGACGTAACTATGGCTACACCTTC. It yields the protein CASSSSPTGRNYGYTF. The rearrangement joins TRBV5-1 to TRBJ1-2; TRBD1 might be the D (6 bases). CDR1 is SGHRS, CDR2 YFSETQ, per germline. V lost 3 bases and J 1 base, leaving 16 bases between the germline ends. This CDR3 is built from 16 residues.

In DNA, the CDR3 is TGTGCCAGCAGTGGGCAGGGGATCATGAACACTGAAGCTTTCTTT. This translates into CASSGQGIMNTEAFF. The V and J genes are TRBV28 and TRBJ1-1; TRBD1 is a possible D gene (6 bases). Between the trimmed V and J ends, which lost 5 bases and 0 bases, there was a span of 13 bases. CDR3 size: 15 residues. The germline V gene encodes CDR1 MDHEN and CDR2 SYDVKM.

This clone is medium-sized within its sample. The V call is TRBV10-1, the J call TRBJ2-2; perhaps TRBD2 as D (5 bases). The germline CDR1 and CDR2 sequences are WNHNN and SYGVQD (reference sequence). The CDR3 runs to 14 residues. V was clipped by 6 bases and J by 7 bases, with 15 bases between them. CDR3 sequence reads: CASSELGVGGELFF. The CDR3 coding sequence is TGCGCCAGCAGCGAACTAGGTGTAGGCGGGGAGCTGTTTTTT.

This chain connects TRBV7-9 to TRBJ2-4; TRBD1 might be the D (5 bases). CDR3 length: 12 residues. Germline CDR1 reads SEHNR; CDR2 reads FQNEAQ (reference sequence). The V and J ends lost 8 bases and 6 bases respectively, with 11 bases between them. CDR3 bases: TGTGCCAGCGAGAAAGGGGCAAACATTCAGTACTTC. Its translation: CASEKGANIQYF.

The genes are TRBV19 and TRBJ1-2; tentative D call: TRBD1 (5 bases). Germline-derived CDR1 and CDR2 are LNHDA and SQIVND (reference sequence). The V and J ends lost 4 bases and 6 bases respectively, with 21 bases between them. This CDR3 region has 16 residues. CDR3 sequence reads: CASSTPRRGGSDGYTF. The CDR3 DNA is TGTGCCAGTAGTACCCCCCGGCGGGGGGGAAGTGATGGCTACACCTTC. Using reference TRBV19 and TRBJ1-2 for the parts outside the CDR3, the full variable domain is DGGITQSPKYLFRKEGQNVTLSCEQNLNHDAMYWYRQDPGQGLRLIYYSQIVNDFQKGDIAEGYSVSREKKESFPLTVTSAQKNPTAFYLCASSTPRRGGSDGYTFGSGTRLTVV.

The chain employs TRBV18 and TRBJ2-3; 10 nucleotides match TRBD2. Trimming at V came to 3 bases and at J to 1 base, leaving 10 bases not matched to a gene. The CDR3 spans 18 residues. Germline assignment: CDR1 KGHSH and CDR2 LQKENI. The CDR3 DNA is TGTGCCAGCTCACCCACGGCTCCCGGGACTAGCGGCACAGATACGCAGTATTTT. Its protein product is CASSPTAPGTSGTDTQYF.

The chain has TRBV6-2 or TRBV6-3 and TRBJ2-3, with no clear D. CDR3 length equals 13 residues. V was cut by 6 bases and J by 1 base, with 8 bases left in between. Germline V gene sequence: CDR1 MNHEY, CDR2 SVGEGT. CDR3 bases: TGTGCCAGCAGCCGGAGTCGCACAGATACGCAGTATTTT. This gives the protein CASSRSRTDTQYF.

The V gene is TRBV19, the J gene TRBJ2-5; 7 positions match TRBD1. This CDR3 has 16 amino acids. Looked up from germline, CDR1 is LNHDA and CDR2 is SQIVND (reference sequence). J lost 5 bases, V lost 3 bases, and 12 bases had no gene match. The CDR3 sequence: CASSISRDRVFETQYF. CDR3 nucleotide sequence: TGTGCCAGTAGTATCTCCCGAGACAGGGTTTTCGAGACCCAGTACTTC.

The rearrangement links TRBV7-9 to TRBJ2-7, with D hard to call. V was trimmed by 2 bases and J by 3 bases, leaving 11 bases between them. Per the germline V gene, CDR1 is SEHNR and CDR2 is FQNEAQ (reference sequence). CDR3 length equals 14 residues. CDR3 in amino acids: CASSLSGENYEQYV. Here the CDR3 DNA reads TGTGCCAGCAGCTTATCCGGAGAGAACTACGAGCAGTACGTC.

The V and J genes are TRBV6-4 and TRBJ2-7; 12 bases fit TRBD2. The CDR3 loop spans 14 amino acids. The V segment lost 8 bases and the J segment 0 bases; nucleotides outside the gene matches: 2. From germline, CDR1 is MRHNA and CDR2 SNTAGT. The CDR3 region is CASVTSGSSYEQYV. DNA of the CDR3: TGTGCCAGCGTGACTAGCGGGAGCTCCTACGAGCAGTACGTC.

The gene calls are TRBV6-1 and TRBJ1-5; a possible D gene is TRBD1 (5 bases). CDR3 size: 16 residues. The germline gives CDR1 MNHNS, CDR2 SASEGT. V gave up 4 bases and J gave up 9 bases, with 22 bases separating them. The CDR3 sequence: CASSGGAGPGVRPQHF. The DNA of the CDR3 is TGTGCCAGCAGTGGGGGTGCGGGACCGGGGGTCCGGCCCCAGCATTTT.

The V gene is TRBV5-1, the J gene TRBJ1-4, with TRBD1 identical over 7 bases. CDR1 is SGHRS, CDR2 YFSETQ, per germline. The V gene end was trimmed by 5 bases and the J gene end by 6 bases; junction bases not matched to a gene: 10. The CDR3 length is 15 residues. This chain's CDR3 is CASSPSGTEDEKLFF. The CDR3 DNA sequence: TGCGCCAGCAGTCCCTCCGGGACAGAGGATGAAAAACTGTTTTTT.

The chain recombines TRBV2 with TRBJ1-2, with TRBD1 matching 9 bases. The V gene's germline CDR1 is SNHLY and CDR2 FYNNEI. The CDR3 covers 13 residues. Losses at the gene ends were 5 bases for V and 7 bases for J; bases not matched to a gene: 5. The CDR3 loop is CASSRDRDIGYTF. The CDR3 bases are TGTGCCAGCAGTAGGGACAGGGATATTGGCTACACCTTC. The full variable domain, rest sourced from reference TRBV2 and TRBJ1-2, is EPEVTQTPSHQVTQMGQEVILRCVPISNHLYFYWYRQILGQKVEFLVSFYNNEISEKSEIFDDQFSVERPDGSNFTLKIRSTKLEDSAMYFCASSRDRDIGYTFGSGTRLTVV.

The rearrangement links TRBV10-3 to TRBJ1-5; unclear D gene. The ends were cut back, 4 bases at V and 4 bases at J, with 8 bases in the middle. The CDR3 spans 13 residues. Germline V gene data show CDR1 as ENHRY and CDR2 as SYGVKD. The CDR3, as DNA: TGTGCCATCAGTGGTAGTTCTAATCAGCCCCAGCATTTT. It encodes CAISGSSNQPQHF.

The V and J genes are TRBV5-1 and TRBJ2-5; perhaps TRBD2 as D (6 bases). The V gene lost 0 bases and the J gene lost 7 bases, with 19 bases spanning the gap. Per germline, CDR1 SGHRS and CDR2 YFSETQ. This CDR3 has 16 amino acids. The CDR3 DNA is TGCGCCAGCAGCTTGGATCGGACACGCAACGGGGGGACCCAGTACTTC. Amino acids: CASSLDRTRNGGTQYF.

The chain recombines TRBV28 with TRBJ1-1, with D perhaps matching TRBD1 (5 bases). In germline, CDR1 is MDHEN, CDR2 SYDVKM. CDR3 length: 16 amino acids. V lost 5 bases and J lost 1, with 17 bases in between. CDR3 sequence reads: CASSPSGEGRNTEAFF. CDR3 DNA: TGTGCCAGCAGTCCATCCGGGGAGGGACGGAACACTGAAGCTTTCTTT.

This chain uses TRBV7-2 with TRBJ1-3, with D perhaps TRBD1 (5 bases). This CDR3 spans 13 amino acids. V lost 5 bases and J 2 bases, leaving 7 bases between the germline ends. Germline assignment: CDR1 SGHTA and CDR2 FQGNSA. CDR3 bases: TGTGCCAGCAGCCAGGGAACTGGAAACACCATATATTTT. Protein sequence: CASSQGTGNTIYF. The complete variable domain, with remaining parts taken from reference TRBV7-2 and TRBJ1-3, reads GAGVSQSPSNKVTEKGKDVELRCDPISGHTALYWYRQSLGQGLEFLIYFQGNSAPDKSGLPSDRFSAERTGGSVSTLTIQRTQQEDSAVYLCASSQGTGNTIYFGEGSWLTVV.

The V gene is TRBV19, the J gene TRBJ2-1; no clear D. The CDR3 consists of 16 residues. The V end lost 4 bases, the J end lost 1 base, and 14 bases lay between the germline ends. Per the germline V gene, CDR1 is LNHDA and CDR2 is SQIVND (reference sequence). CDR3 in amino acids: CASSSSQTNSYNEQFF. The CDR3 DNA is TGTGCCAGTAGTAGTTCACAGACAAATTCCTACAATGAGCAGTTCTTC.